Presented here are 5 T cell receptor beta chains from one specimen sequenced in a study of identifying expanded T cells in peripheral blood. TCRdb keeps only in-frame clones here, not all; method: immunoSEQ multiplex PCR. The sample lists approximately 94,000 clones; 75% to 90% were seen once. Sequenced: blood. The receptors here all came from a person aged 18-70 years in good health.

The chain recombines TRBV5-1 with TRBJ2-3; 12 bases are a match to TRBD2. The junction had 8 bases not matched to a gene; V was cut back by 4 bases and J by 2 bases. The V gene's germline CDR1 is SGHRS and CDR2 YFSETQ. CDR3 length equals 17 residues. The CDR3 loop reads CASSTATSGGPTDTQYF. For the CDR3, the DNA is TGCGCCAGCAGCACAGCGACTAGCGGGGGCCCCACAGATACGCAGTATTTT.

CDR3 sequence (DNA): TGCGCCAGCAGCGGGTCACAGGGGGCTTACACAGATACGCAGTATTTT. Its translation is CASSGSQGAYTDTQYF. The rearrangement joins TRBV5-1 to TRBJ2-3; 9 bases line up with TRBD1. Germline CDR1 reads SGHRS; CDR2 reads YFSETQ. Germline trimming cut 4 bases from V and 2 bases from J; bases unmatched to any gene: 8. There are 16 residues in the CDR3.

V gene TRBV7-9 combines with J gene TRBJ2-3; 8 nucleotides line up with TRBD1. This CDR3 has 17 amino acids. The germline V gene has CDR1 SEHNR and CDR2 FQNEAQ (reference sequence). V was pared by 2 bases and J by 3 bases, with 10 bases of the junction left unmatched. CDR3 region: CASSLPRTGRRTDTQYF. The CDR3 DNA reads as TGTGCCAGCAGCTTACCCCGGACAGGGAGGAGGACAGATACGCAGTATTTT.

Comment on this clone: Additional DNA sequences in this sample encode the identical CDR3. The chain carries TRBV5-1 and TRBJ2-3; 11 bases match TRBD1. Trimming took 2 bases from V and 6 from J; bases not matched to a gene: 5. Germline V gene sequence: CDR1 SGHRS, CDR2 YFSETQ. There are 15 residues in the CDR3. The CDR3 nucleotides read TGCGCCAGCAGCTTAGGGACAGGGGGTAGGGATACGCAGTATTTT. This encodes CASSLGTGGRDTQYF.

The V gene is TRBV6-5, the J gene TRBJ2-7; 10 bases are shared with TRBD1. CDR3 size: 12 residues. Germline trimming cut 10 bases from V and 1 base from J; bases unmatched to any gene: 1. CDR1 is MNHEY, CDR2 SVGAGI, per germline. The CDR3 nucleotides read TGTGCCACGGGACAGGGGTCCTACGAGCAGTACTTC. It yields the protein CATGQGSYEQYF.